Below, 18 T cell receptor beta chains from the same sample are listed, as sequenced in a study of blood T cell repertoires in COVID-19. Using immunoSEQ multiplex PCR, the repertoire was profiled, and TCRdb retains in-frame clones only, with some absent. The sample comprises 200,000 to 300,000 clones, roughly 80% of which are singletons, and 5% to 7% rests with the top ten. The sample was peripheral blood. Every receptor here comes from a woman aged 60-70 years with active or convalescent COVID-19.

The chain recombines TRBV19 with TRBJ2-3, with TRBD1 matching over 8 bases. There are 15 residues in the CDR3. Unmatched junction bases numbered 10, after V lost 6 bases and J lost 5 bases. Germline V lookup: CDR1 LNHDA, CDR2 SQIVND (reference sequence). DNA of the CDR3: TGTGCCAGTAGCCCCAAAGACAGGGGCCAAGATACGCAGTATTTT. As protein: CASSPKDRGQDTQYF.

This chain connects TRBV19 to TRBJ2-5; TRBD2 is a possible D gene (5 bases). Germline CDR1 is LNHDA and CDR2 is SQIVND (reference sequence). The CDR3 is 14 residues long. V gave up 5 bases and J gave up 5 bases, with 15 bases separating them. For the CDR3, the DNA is TGTGCCAGTAGTGGTGGGAGTGGCTGGGAGACCCAGTACTTC. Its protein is CASSGGSGWETQYF. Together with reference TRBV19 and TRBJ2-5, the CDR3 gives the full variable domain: DGGITQSPKYLFRKEGQNVTLSCEQNLNHDAMYWYRQDPGQGLRLIYYSQIVNDFQKGDIAEGYSVSREKKESFPLTVTSAQKNPTAFYLCASSGGSGWETQYFGPGTRLLVL.

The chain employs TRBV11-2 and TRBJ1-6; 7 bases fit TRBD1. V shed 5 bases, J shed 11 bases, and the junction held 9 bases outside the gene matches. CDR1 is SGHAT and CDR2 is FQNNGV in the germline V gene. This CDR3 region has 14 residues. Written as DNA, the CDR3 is TGTGCCAGCAGCATTTTACAGGGGTATGCACCCCTCCACTTT. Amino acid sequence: CASSILQGYAPLHF.

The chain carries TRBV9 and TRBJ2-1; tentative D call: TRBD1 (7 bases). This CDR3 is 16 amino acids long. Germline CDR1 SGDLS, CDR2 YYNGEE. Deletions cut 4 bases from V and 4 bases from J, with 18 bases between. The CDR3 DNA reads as TGTGCCAGCAGCCCATTCGGGGGACAGCCTTACAATGAGCAGTTCTTC. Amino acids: CASSPFGGQPYNEQFF.

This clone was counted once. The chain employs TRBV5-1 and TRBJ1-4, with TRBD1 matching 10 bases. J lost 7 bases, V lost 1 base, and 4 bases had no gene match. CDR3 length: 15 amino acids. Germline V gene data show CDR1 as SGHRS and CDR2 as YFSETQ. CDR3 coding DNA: TGCGCCAGCAGCTTGCTGGGACAGGGGTTTGAAAAACTGTTTTTT. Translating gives CASSLLGQGFEKLFF. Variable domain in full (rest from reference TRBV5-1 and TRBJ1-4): KAGVTQTPRYLIKTRGQQVTLSCSPISGHRSVSWYQQTPGQGLQFLFEYFSETQRNKGNFPGRFSGRQFSNSRSEMNVSTLELGDSALYLCASSLLGQGFEKLFFGSGTQLSVL.

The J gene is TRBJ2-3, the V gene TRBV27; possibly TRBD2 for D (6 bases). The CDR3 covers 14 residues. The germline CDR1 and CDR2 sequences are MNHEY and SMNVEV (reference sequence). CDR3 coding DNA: TGTGTCTCCCGGGGGACGCTAAGCACAGATACGCAGTATTTT. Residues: CVSRGTLSTDTQYF.

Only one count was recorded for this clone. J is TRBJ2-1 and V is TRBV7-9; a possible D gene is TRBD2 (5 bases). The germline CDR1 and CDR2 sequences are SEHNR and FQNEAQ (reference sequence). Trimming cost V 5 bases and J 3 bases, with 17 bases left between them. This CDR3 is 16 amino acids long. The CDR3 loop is CASSPGNLVIYNEQFF. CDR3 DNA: TGTGCCAGCAGCCCCGGGAATTTAGTGATCTACAATGAGCAGTTCTTC.

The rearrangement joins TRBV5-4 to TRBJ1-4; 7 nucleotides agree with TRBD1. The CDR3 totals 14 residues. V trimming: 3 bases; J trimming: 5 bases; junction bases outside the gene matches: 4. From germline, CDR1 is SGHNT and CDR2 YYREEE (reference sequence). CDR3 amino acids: CASSSNRGNEKLFF. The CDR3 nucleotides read TGTGCCAGCAGCTCAAACAGGGGAAATGAAAAACTGTTTTTT.

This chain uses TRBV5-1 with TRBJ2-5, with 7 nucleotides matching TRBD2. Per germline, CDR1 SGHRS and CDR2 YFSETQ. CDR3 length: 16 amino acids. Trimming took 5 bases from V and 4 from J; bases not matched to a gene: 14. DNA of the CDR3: TGCGCCAGCAGTTACAACCCACAAGGGGAGGGAGAGACCCAGTACTTC. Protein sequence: CASSYNPQGEGETQYF.

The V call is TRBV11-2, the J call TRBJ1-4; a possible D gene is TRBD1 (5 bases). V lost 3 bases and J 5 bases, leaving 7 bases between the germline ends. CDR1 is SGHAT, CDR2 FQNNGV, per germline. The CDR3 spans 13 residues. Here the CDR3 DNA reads TGTGCCAGCAGCTTGTGGGGCAATGAAAAACTGTTTTTT. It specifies CASSLWGNEKLFF.

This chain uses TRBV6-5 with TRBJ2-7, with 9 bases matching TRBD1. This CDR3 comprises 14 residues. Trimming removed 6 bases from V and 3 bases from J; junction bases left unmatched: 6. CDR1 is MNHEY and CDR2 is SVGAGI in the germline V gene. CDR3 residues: CASSDLGQGYEQYV. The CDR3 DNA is TGTGCCAGCAGCGATTTGGGACAGGGCTACGAGCAGTACGTC.

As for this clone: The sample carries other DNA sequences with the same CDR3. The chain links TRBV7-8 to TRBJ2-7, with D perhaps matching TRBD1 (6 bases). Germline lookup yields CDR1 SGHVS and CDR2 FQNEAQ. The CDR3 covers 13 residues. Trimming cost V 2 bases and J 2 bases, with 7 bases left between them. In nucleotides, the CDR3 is TGTGCCAGCAGCTTACGGACAGCCTACGAGCAGTACTTC. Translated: CASSLRTAYEQYF.

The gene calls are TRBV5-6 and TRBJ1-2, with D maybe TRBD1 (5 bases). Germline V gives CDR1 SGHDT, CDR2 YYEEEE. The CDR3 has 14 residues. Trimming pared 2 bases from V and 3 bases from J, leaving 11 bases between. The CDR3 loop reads CASSFNRLHYGYTF. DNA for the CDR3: TGTGCCAGCAGCTTTAACAGGCTACACTATGGCTACACCTTC.

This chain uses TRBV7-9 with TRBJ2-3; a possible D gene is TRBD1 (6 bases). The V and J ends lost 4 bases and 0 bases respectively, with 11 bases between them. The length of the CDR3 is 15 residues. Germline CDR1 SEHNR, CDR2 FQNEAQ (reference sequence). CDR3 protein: CASSSPGDSTDTQYF. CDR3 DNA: TGTGCCAGCAGCTCCCCAGGGGATAGCACAGATACGCAGTATTTT.

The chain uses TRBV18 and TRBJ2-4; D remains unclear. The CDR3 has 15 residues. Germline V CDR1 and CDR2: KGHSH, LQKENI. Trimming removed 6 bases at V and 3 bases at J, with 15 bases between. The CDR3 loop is CASSLIGDNKNIQYF. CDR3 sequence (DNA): TGTGCCAGCTCTCTGATCGGCGACAACAAAAACATTCAGTACTTC.

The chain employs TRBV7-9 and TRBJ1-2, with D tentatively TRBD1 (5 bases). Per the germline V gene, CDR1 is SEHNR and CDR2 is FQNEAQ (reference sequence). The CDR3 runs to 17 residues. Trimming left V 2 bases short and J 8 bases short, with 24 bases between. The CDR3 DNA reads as TGTGCCAGCAGCTTACGACTTTCTGACAGCGCCGGCTGGGGCTACACCTTC. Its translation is CASSLRLSDSAGWGYTF.

The CDR3 DNA follows: TGTGCCAGCAGCTTAGATCGTAGCAATGAGCAGTTCTTC. Translation: CASSLDRSNEQFF. This rearrangement joins TRBV7-2 to TRBJ2-1; no clear D gene. The CDR3 is 13 residues long. Looked up from germline, CDR1 is SGHTA and CDR2 is FQGNSA. V was cut by 1 base and J by 6 bases, with 7 bases left in between.

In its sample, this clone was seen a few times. The CDR3 DNA is TGTGCCAGCAGCTTAGCACTAGGGAGGCCAGATACGCAGTATTTT. Residues: CASSLALGRPDTQYF. This rearrangement joins TRBV7-2 to TRBJ2-3; D possibly corresponds to TRBD2 (6 bases). Germline V gene data show CDR1 as SGHTA and CDR2 as FQGNSA. V lost 0 bases, J lost 4 bases, and 11 bases lay in between. The CDR3 has 15 amino acids.